This T cell receptor (beta chain) was found in a study of early T cells in non-severe SARS-CoV-2 infection. Turning to the study itself: Bulk RNA from unsorted whole blood was sequenced; chains were unpaired.

Study results and caveats: VDJdb matches were skewed toward anti-spike CD8 T cell responses.

This clonotype was counted many times. As yet, its antigen is unknown. The library protocol tagged individual cDNA molecules with unique molecular identifiers. TCRdb called the 5' RACE reads again in MiXCR, with one record for every CDR3 protein. The sample comprises 71,000 or so distinct CDR3 sequences, approximately 14% of which are singletons, and more than 13% rests with the top ten. This TCR derives from an adult who was a healthcare worker with PCR-confirmed SARS-CoV-2 infection or an uninfected control (not recorded which). The sample comprised whole blood.

The CDR3 is CASSLSRASGELFF. CDR3 sequence (DNA): TGTGCCAGCAGCCTAAGCAGGGCGTCCGGGGAGCTGTTTTTT. The chain links TRBV5-4 to TRBJ2-2, with a possible D match to TRBD1 (5 bases). Germline-derived CDR1 and CDR2 are SGHNT and YYREEE (reference sequence). The CDR3 is made up of 14 amino acids. The V end was cut by 4 bases, the J end by 6 bases, with 13 bases between.